Following are 19 T cell receptor beta chains from one sample sequenced in a study of identical twins. Each CDR3 protein is one row after TCRdb ran MiXCR on the 5' RACE reads. The profile shows approximately 1.8 million distinct CDR3 sequences, less than 35% of them singletons. Sequencing used cord blood. Source of these receptors: a newborn girl in good health.

The chain joins TRBV20-1 to TRBJ2-1; D is undetermined. The J call may be incorrect, as the DNA end agrees better with TRBJ2-7. Germline V gene sequence: CDR1 DFQATT, CDR2 SNEGSKA (reference sequence). CDR3 size: 14 residues. DNA for the CDR3: TGCAGTGCTAGAGATCAGGCTAGACCCTACGAGCAGTACTTC. Its translation is CSARDQARPYEQYF.

Details on this clonotype: A single base separates this from a much larger clone, so it may be a read error. This chain joins TRBV10-3 and TRBJ2-1; 9 nucleotides agree with TRBD1. This CDR3 region has 17 residues. CDR1 is ENHRY and CDR2 is SYGVKD in the germline V gene. CDR3 region: CATSEGTGTILSNEQFF. CDR3 nucleotides: TGTGCCACCAGTGAGGGGACAGGGACAATCCTATCGAATGAGCAGTTCTTC.

This chain uses TRBV7-2 with TRBJ1-4; tentative D call: TRBD1 (6 bases). Germline V lookup: CDR1 SGHTA, CDR2 FQGNSA. Deletions cut 3 bases from V and 0 bases from J, with 17 bases between. CDR3 length equals 18 residues. CDR3 nucleotides: TGTGCCAGCAGCTTGAGAGCCAGTAGGGGGGCAACTAATGAAAAACTGTTTTTT. Translating gives CASSLRASRGATNEKLFF.

The chain links TRBV25-1 to TRBJ2-5; D perhaps matches TRBD2 (5 bases). The CDR3 totals 15 residues. The V and J ends lost 6 bases and 3 bases respectively, with 17 bases between them. Germline CDR1 and CDR2: MGHDK and SYGVNS. The CDR3 loop is CASSLRAVGEETQYF. In nucleotides, the CDR3 is TGTGCCAGCAGCTTGAGGGCCGTGGGTGAAGAGACCCAGTACTTC.

The chain employs TRBV3-1 and TRBJ2-7; TRBD2 agrees at 14 bases. Germline lookup yields CDR1 LGHDT and CDR2 YNNKEL (reference sequence). V lost 0 bases, J lost 7 bases, and 5 bases stayed unmatched. The length of the CDR3 is 16 residues. The CDR3 sequence is CASSQETSGGVDEQYF. The CDR3 bases are TGTGCCAGCAGCCAAGAGACTAGCGGGGGGGTCGATGAGCAGTACTTC.

This clonotype was counted only a few times. The chain couples TRBV7-8 to TRBJ2-3; TRBD2 is a possible D gene (5 bases). Germline V gene lookup returns CDR1 SGHVS and CDR2 FQNEAQ. This CDR3 has 16 amino acids. V was trimmed by 4 bases and J by 0 bases, leaving 14 bases between them. This CDR3 reads CASSSGLRLSTDTQYF. The CDR3 DNA is TGTGCCAGCAGCTCCGGACTCCGACTAAGCACAGATACGCAGTATTTT. Drawing the rest from reference TRBV7-8 and TRBJ2-3, the complete variable domain is GAGVSQSPRYKVAKRGQDVALRCDPISGHVSLFWYQQALGQGPEFLTYFQNEAQLDKSGLPSDRFFAERPEGSVSTLKIQRTQQEDSAVYLCASSSGLRLSTDTQYFGPGTRLTVL.

The chain combines TRBV12-3 or TRBV12-4 with TRBJ2-7, with D perhaps TRBD1 (5 bases). The CDR3 sequence is 13 residues long. V lost 6 bases and J 7 bases, leaving 16 bases between the germline ends. CDR3 loop: CASSKRWGNEQYF. The DNA for the CDR3 is TGTGCCAGCAGCAAAAGATGGGGCAATGAGCAGTACTTC.

This clonotype has just a few counts. This chain links TRBV7-2 with TRBJ2-4, with D unresolved. The CDR3 totals 13 residues. Germline loops: CDR1 SGHTA, CDR2 FQGNSA. V shed 1 base and J shed 13 bases, with 14 bases lying between them. This CDR3 is CASSLERSAEQYF. In nucleotides, the CDR3 is TGTGCCAGCAGCTTAGAACGTTCTGCGGAGCAGTACTTC. The variable domain in full, completed from reference TRBV7-2 and TRBJ2-4, reads GAGVSQSPSNKVTEKGKDVELRCDPISGHTALYWYRQSLGQGLEFLIYFQGNSAPDKSGLPSDRFSAERTGGSVSTLTIQRTQQEDSAVYLCASSLERSAEQYFGAGTRLSVL.

A note on this clonotype: Given a much more abundant clone one base away, this may be a read error. The chain is built from TRBV12-3 or TRBV12-4 and TRBJ2-1, with 9 positions matching TRBD2. The CDR3 has 14 amino acids. CDR3 protein: CASSPGTSYDEQFF. CDR3 nucleotides: TGTGCCAGCAGCCCCGGGACTAGCTACGATGAGCAGTTCTTC.

About this clonotype: An end of the junction does not agree with germline; a read error may underlie this. V is TRBV29-1 and J is TRBJ2-7, with 7 nucleotides matching TRBD1. Germline CDR1 is SQVTM and CDR2 is ANQGSEA. CDR3 length: 16 amino acids. In DNA form, the CDR3 reads TGCTGCGTTGAAGGGGGCAGGGCGGACCTTTCCTACGAGCAGTACTTC. This gives the protein CCVEGGRADLSYEQYF.

V and J are TRBV10-3 and TRBJ2-1; 13 bases match TRBD2. With the DNA end fitting TRBJ2-7 better, the J assignment may be wrong. Germline-derived CDR1 and CDR2 are ENHRY and SYGVKD. The CDR3 has 17 residues. The chain's CDR3 is CAISELAGGSSYNEQYF. The DNA of the CDR3 is TGTGCCATCAGTGAACTAGCGGGGGGGAGCTCCTACAATGAGCAGTACTTC.

This clonotype occurred a few times. The chain joins TRBV11-1 to TRBJ2-1; D unresolved. The CDR3 extends over 13 amino acids. V lost 1 base and J lost 7, with 8 bases in between. Germline CDR1 is SGHAT and CDR2 is FQDESV (reference sequence). The chain's CDR3 is CASSLGTKNEQFF. DNA for the CDR3: TGTGCCAGCAGCTTAGGGACGAAGAATGAGCAGTTCTTC.

The count of this clonotype is one. The chain has TRBV20-1 and TRBJ2-7, with 8 bases fitting TRBD2. Gene TRBJ2-1 matches the end of the DNA better, so the J call may be wrong. The germline V gene has CDR1 DFQATT and CDR2 SNEGSKA (reference sequence). The CDR3 consists of 14 residues. Written as DNA, the CDR3 is TGCAGTGCTAGAGCTTCAAGCGGGAGCGATGAGCAGTTCTTC. It is translated as CSARASSGSDEQFF.

This clonotype was seen only a few times. The rearrangement joins TRBV9 to TRBJ1-4; possibly TRBD1 for D (6 bases). V was cut by 0 bases and J by 5 bases, with 11 bases left in between. There are 15 residues in the CDR3. Germline values: CDR1 SGDLS, CDR2 YYNGEE. CDR3 region: CASSVGNRVNEKLFF. CDR3 nucleotides: TGTGCCAGCAGCGTAGGGAACAGGGTGAATGAAAAACTGTTTTTT. Looking up the rest from reference TRBV9 and TRBJ1-4 gives the full variable domain: DSGVTQTPKHLITATGQRVTLRCSPRSGDLSVYWYQQSLDQGLQFLIQYYNGEERAKGNILERFSAQQFPDLHSELNLSSLELGDSALYFCASSVGNRVNEKLFFGSGTQLSVL.

A few counts support this clonotype. The chain combines TRBV7-9 with TRBJ1-6; the D is unclear. The V end was cut by 5 bases, the J end by 8 bases, with 10 bases between. CDR3 length equals 13 residues. Germline-derived CDR1 and CDR2 are SEHNR and FQNEAQ (reference sequence). This CDR3 is CASSPQPDSPLHF. CDR3 sequence (DNA): TGTGCCAGCAGCCCCCAACCTGATTCACCCCTCCACTTT.

This clonotype occurred many times. This chain uses TRBV7-8 with TRBJ2-3; D uncertain. Trimming removed 5 bases at V and 1 base at J, with 7 bases between. The CDR3 covers 13 residues. The germline CDR1 and CDR2 sequences are SGHVS and FQNEAQ. The CDR3 here is CASSTQGTDTQYF. DNA for the CDR3: TGTGCCAGCAGCACTCAGGGCACAGATACGCAGTATTTT.

This clonotype was counted only a few times. V gene TRBV27 combines with J gene TRBJ2-1; no clear D gene. With 4 bases removed from V and 7 bases from J, the gap between germline ends came to 11 bases. This CDR3 is 13 amino acids long. CDR1 is MNHEY and CDR2 is SMNVEV in the germline V gene (reference sequence). CDR3 bases: TGTGCCAGCAGTTCAACCCTTAGGAATGAGCAGTTCTTC. It codes for CASSSTLRNEQFF.

This clonotype came up a few times. The J gene is TRBJ1-5, the V gene TRBV12-3 or TRBV12-4; unclear D gene. V gave up 0 bases and J gave up 4 bases, with 7 bases separating them. This CDR3 is 14 amino acids long. DNA for the CDR3: TGTGCCAGCAGTTTAGCCCTTACTAATCAGCCCCAGCATTTT. It is translated as CASSLALTNQPQHF.

This sequence joins TRBV19 and TRBJ2-1, with 11 bases lining up with TRBD2. The CDR3 loop spans 16 amino acids. Germline V gene lookup returns CDR1 LNHDA and CDR2 SQIVND (reference sequence). V was pared by 4 bases and J by 3 bases, with 5 bases of the junction left unmatched. In DNA, the CDR3 is TGTGCCAGTAGTAAAACCGGGACTAGCGGCTACAATGAGCAGTTCTTC. Translating gives CASSKTGTSGYNEQFF.